Listed here is a single T cell receptor beta chain. The antigen remains undetermined. Assay used: immunoSEQ multiplex PCR; TCRdb lists only in-frame clones, some missing. The sample lists over 70,000 clones; less than 90% were seen once. These data originate in a study of graft-versus-host responses after intestinal transplantation. The material was unstimulated CD8+ T cells sorted from spleen or lymph node cells, obtained before intestinal transplant. This TCR was sampled from a human donor who received an intestinal transplant.

The CDR3 reads CASSRTSGSSDTQYF. CDR3 coding DNA: TGTGCCAGCAGCCGTACTAGCGGTTCATCGGATACGCAGTATTTT. The gene calls are TRBV6-5 and TRBJ2-3, with TRBD2 matching over 8 bases. CDR1 is MNHEY and CDR2 is SVGAGI in the germline V gene. This CDR3 has 15 amino acids. The V gene end was trimmed by 6 bases and the J gene end by 6 bases; junction bases not matched to a gene: 11.